This TCR beta chain was captured in a study of T-cell memory formation after mild COVID-19. Study-wide findings and caveats: A second wave expanding day 15 to 37 was CD4+-biased; contracting clones were balanced. Shrinking CD4+ clones were chiefly CM and EM; CD8+ ones were chiefly EMRA. A second wave of clones peaked on day 37, and their SARS-CoV-2 specificity went unconfirmed.

Using constant-segment primers, 5'RACE produced TCR alpha and TCR beta cDNA libraries carrying sample barcodes and UMIs. In TCRdb, the 5' RACE reads were re-called with MiXCR into one record per CDR3 protein. There are 400,000 or so distinct CDR3 sequences in the sample; 20% occur only once, and 7.5% to 9.5% lies in the top ten. The CDR3 totals 17 residues. The V segment lost 0 bases and the J segment 9 bases; nucleotides outside the gene matches: 14. Per the germline V gene, CDR1 is ENHRY and CDR2 is SYGVKD. On this clonotype itself: What it recognizes is unknown.

The sample comprised PBMCs or a T cell subset sorted from them (not recorded which). The chain couples TRBV10-3 to TRBJ2-1; 7 bases fit TRBD2. This receptor was identified in an adult woman who had mild COVID-19 (a few samples of this study predate the infection). Cell type and time point are not known. This CDR3 reads CAISESPGLGKLGEQFF. The CDR3 DNA reads TGTGCCATCAGTGAGTCTCCCGGACTAGGGAAGTTGGGTGAGCAGTTCTTC.